Listed below are T cell receptor beta chains from one sample, sequenced in a study of CD8 T cells in ankylosing spondylitis. TCRdb reprocessed the 5' RACE reads with MiXCR, giving one entry per CDR3 protein. The table shows roughly 230,000 distinct CDR3 sequences, with 18% occurring only once. The material sequenced was blood, either unsorted or a sorted T cell fraction (not recorded which). The receptor set was obtained from a male donor with ankylosing spondylitis or in good health (not recorded which). Both conserved end residues are part of each CDR3. The D gene is left open where the match is weak. Size values are once, few and many counts, or a class for expanded clones, and some rows have none.

clone_size: many
d_call: TRBD2
v_call: TRBV6-5
j_call: TRBJ2-1
cdr3_nt: TGTGCCAGCAGTTACTCGGCTAGCGGCAATGAGCAGTTCTTC
cdr3_aa: CASSYSASGNEQFF

clone_size: few
d_call: TRBD2
v_call: TRBV4-2
j_call: TRBJ2-1
cdr3_nt: TGTGCCAGCAGGCCGGATCGACTAGCGGGAGAAGGCAATGAGCAGTTCTTC
cdr3_aa: CASRPDRLAGEGNEQFF

clone_size: -
d_call: -
v_call: TRBV27
j_call: TRBJ2-1
cdr3_nt: TGTGCCAGCAGTGAGCAGCGGAGCTCCTACAATGAGCAGTTCTTC
cdr3_aa: CASSEQRSSYNEQFF

clone_size: few
d_call: TRBD1
v_call: TRBV6-7
j_call: TRBJ2-3
cdr3_nt: TGTGCCAGCAGTTACTCTCGGCAGGGGGCGAGGGTGGATACGCAGTATTTT
cdr3_aa: CASSYSRQGARVDTQYF

clone_size: many
d_call: -
v_call: TRBV5-1
j_call: TRBJ1-6
cdr3_nt: TGCGCCAGCAGCTTCGGGACGGGATCTTCACCCCTCCACTTT
cdr3_aa: CASSFGTGSSPLHF

clone_size: -
d_call: -
v_call: TRBV28
j_call: TRBJ2-2
cdr3_nt: TGTGCCAGCAGAATAAGACTAGTCACTCCGAACACCGGGGAGCTGTTTTTT
cdr3_aa: CASRIRLVTPNTGELFF

clone_size: many
d_call: -
v_call: TRBV4-3
j_call: TRBJ2-1
cdr3_nt: TGCGCCAGCAGCCAAGACGGCTGGACGTACAATGAGCAGTTCTTC
cdr3_aa: CASSQDGWTYNEQFF

clone_size: few
d_call: TRBD2
v_call: TRBV9
j_call: TRBJ2-1
cdr3_nt: TGTGCCAGCAGCATCGGGAGGAGCTCCTACAATGAGCAGTTCTTC
cdr3_aa: CASSIGRSSYNEQFF

clone_size: few
d_call: TRBD2
v_call: TRBV4-2
j_call: TRBJ2-3
cdr3_nt: TGTGCCAGCAGCCAGTATGGGACTAGCGGGGAGTACGGAGATACGCAGTATTTT
cdr3_aa: CASSQYGTSGEYGDTQYF

clone_size: few
d_call: TRBD1
v_call: TRBV5-6
j_call: TRBJ2-1
cdr3_nt: TGTGCCAGCAGCCATGGGACAGGGGTCAATGAGCAGTTCTTC
cdr3_aa: CASSHGTGVNEQFF

clone_size: many
d_call: TRBD2
v_call: TRBV7-3
j_call: TRBJ2-3
cdr3_nt: TGTGCCAGCAGCGCTAGCGGGGGGGGCACAGATACGCAGTATTTT
cdr3_aa: CASSASGGGTDTQYF

clone_size: -
d_call: TRBD2
v_call: TRBV4-2
j_call: TRBJ2-7
cdr3_nt: TGTGCCAGCAGCCATCAAGCGGGAGGCTCCTACGAGCAGTACTTC
cdr3_aa: CASSHQAGGSYEQYF

clone_size: few
d_call: TRBD2
v_call: TRBV9
j_call: TRBJ2-7
cdr3_nt: TGTGCCAGCAGCGTATTTCCGTCGGGAGGGTTCAGCGAGCAGTACTTC
cdr3_aa: CASSVFPSGGFSEQYF

clone_size: -
d_call: -
v_call: TRBV4-1
j_call: TRBJ1-1
cdr3_nt: TGCGCCAGCAGCCAAGTGTTCGGGGGGATGACTGAAGCTTTCTTT
cdr3_aa: CASSQVFGGMTEAFF

clone_size: -
d_call: TRBD2
v_call: TRBV12-3/TRBV12-4
j_call: TRBJ2-5
cdr3_nt: TGTGCCAGCAGTTTTCAGAGCGGGGAAGAGACCCAGTACTTC
cdr3_aa: CASSFQSGEETQYF

clone_size: -
d_call: -
v_call: TRBV5-5
j_call: TRBJ2-4
cdr3_nt: TGTGCCAGCAGCTTGGACTTAGACATTCAGTACTTC
cdr3_aa: CASSLDLDIQYF

clone_size: few
d_call: -
v_call: TRBV4-1
j_call: TRBJ2-1
cdr3_nt: TGCGCCAGCAGCCAAGATCTCGCGACTGAGCAGTTCTTC
cdr3_aa: CASSQDLATEQFF

clone_size: many
d_call: -
v_call: TRBV20-1
j_call: TRBJ1-2
cdr3_nt: TGCAGTGCTAGAGGGTCAGGAAATGGCTACACCTTC
cdr3_aa: CSARGSGNGYTF

clone_size: few
d_call: -
v_call: TRBV4-1
j_call: TRBJ2-7
cdr3_nt: TGCGCCAGCAGCCCACCACAGAACTACGAGCAGTACTTC
cdr3_aa: CASSPPQNYEQYF

clone_size: -
d_call: TRBD1
v_call: TRBV9
j_call: TRBJ1-1
cdr3_nt: TGTGCCAGCAGCTCCGACAGGGTTATGAACACTGAAGCTTTCTTT
cdr3_aa: CASSSDRVMNTEAFF

clone_size: -
d_call: TRBD1
v_call: TRBV12-3/TRBV12-4
j_call: TRBJ2-2
cdr3_nt: TGTGCCAGCAGTTTAAAGAGGCCGGACAGGGGTTACACCGGGGAGCTGTTTTTT
cdr3_aa: CASSLKRPDRGYTGELFF

clone_size: few
d_call: TRBD1
v_call: TRBV29-1
j_call: TRBJ2-2
cdr3_nt: TGCAGCGTTGAGGGACAGGCCACCGGGGAGCTGTTTTTT
cdr3_aa: CSVEGQATGELFF

clone_size: many
d_call: TRBD1
v_call: TRBV4-1
j_call: TRBJ2-1
cdr3_nt: TGCGCCAGCAGCCAAGGGAGGGGACAGGGTCTGTTGAATGAGCAGTTCTTC
cdr3_aa: CASSQGRGQGLLNEQFF

clone_size: few
d_call: -
v_call: TRBV6-5
j_call: TRBJ2-5
cdr3_nt: TGTGCCAGCAGTTCGGAGGGAGGTTCCTACGGGACCCAGTACTTC
cdr3_aa: CASSSEGGSYGTQYF

clone_size: -
d_call: TRBD2
v_call: TRBV27
j_call: TRBJ2-1
cdr3_nt: TGTGCCAGTGCGCGCGGGAGCTCCTACAATGAGCAGTTCTTC
cdr3_aa: CASARGSSYNEQFF

clone_size: few
d_call: -
v_call: TRBV5-1
j_call: TRBJ1-2
cdr3_nt: TGCGCCAGCAGCTTCAGCGAAGGAAACTATGGCTACACCTTC
cdr3_aa: CASSFSEGNYGYTF

clone_size: -
d_call: -
v_call: TRBV7-6
j_call: TRBJ2-5
cdr3_nt: TGTGCCAGCAGCTTAGCGTGGGAACAAGAAGAGACCCAGTACTTC
cdr3_aa: CASSLAWEQEETQYF

clone_size: few
d_call: -
v_call: TRBV12-3/TRBV12-4
j_call: TRBJ2-2
cdr3_nt: TGTGCCAGCAGTTTTGGGGTTCGGGTTCCGAACACCGGGGAGCTGTTTTTT
cdr3_aa: CASSFGVRVPNTGELFF

clone_size: -
d_call: -
v_call: TRBV9
j_call: TRBJ2-5
cdr3_nt: TGTGCCAGCAGCGTATCCCCCCGAACAAGTAAACAAGAGACCCAGTACTTC
cdr3_aa: CASSVSPRTSKQETQYF

clone_size: few
d_call: -
v_call: TRBV7-2
j_call: TRBJ2-3
cdr3_nt: TGTGCCAGCAGCGGGGTATGGGGGGCCCCAAACACAGATACGCAGTATTTT
cdr3_aa: CASSGVWGAPNTDTQYF

clone_size: -
d_call: -
v_call: TRBV29-1
j_call: TRBJ2-7
cdr3_nt: TGCAGCGCCACTAAATCAGGCGAGCAGTACTTC
cdr3_aa: CSATKSGEQYF

clone_size: many
d_call: -
v_call: TRBV10-3
j_call: TRBJ2-2
cdr3_nt: TGTGCCACCAAGGGCCTCGGTTCAGGGTCGAACACCGGGGAGCTGTTTTTT
cdr3_aa: CATKGLGSGSNTGELFF

clone_size: few
d_call: TRBD2
v_call: TRBV9
j_call: TRBJ2-7
cdr3_nt: TGTGCCAGCAGCGTAGAAGGCGGGGGGAGCTCCTACGAGCAGTACTTC
cdr3_aa: CASSVEGGGSSYEQYF

clone_size: -
d_call: TRBD1
v_call: TRBV3-1
j_call: TRBJ2-7
cdr3_nt: TGTGCCAGCAGCCCCAAGACAGGGAACGAGCAGTACTTC
cdr3_aa: CASSPKTGNEQYF

clone_size: -
d_call: -
v_call: TRBV24-1
j_call: TRBJ2-5
cdr3_nt: TGTGCCACCGGGAGTCCGTTGGTCTTC
cdr3_aa: CATGSPLVF

clone_size: -
d_call: TRBD1
v_call: TRBV15
j_call: TRBJ2-3
cdr3_nt: TGTGCCACCAGCAGAGGACAGGGGGGCACAGATACGCAGTATTTT
cdr3_aa: CATSRGQGGTDTQYF

clone_size: few
d_call: -
v_call: TRBV20-1
j_call: TRBJ2-5
cdr3_nt: TGCAGTGCCTACGGGGGCCAAGAGACCCAGTACTTC
cdr3_aa: CSAYGGQETQYF

clone_size: -
d_call: TRBD1
v_call: TRBV27
j_call: TRBJ1-1
cdr3_nt: TGTGCCAGCAGCACCTACAGGGGCGCGAACACTGAAGCTTTCTTT
cdr3_aa: CASSTYRGANTEAFF

clone_size: many
d_call: TRBD1
v_call: TRBV7-9
j_call: TRBJ2-1
cdr3_nt: TGTGCCAGCAGCTCCCTGACAGGGGGCGACGACAATGAGCAGTTCTTC
cdr3_aa: CASSSLTGGDDNEQFF

clone_size: few
d_call: TRBD2
v_call: TRBV12-3/TRBV12-4
j_call: TRBJ2-5
cdr3_nt: TGTGCCAGCCCCCAGGACTGCGGACTAGCGCCGACGGGGGCCCAGTACTTC
cdr3_aa: CASPQDCGLAPTGAQYF

clone_size: few
d_call: TRBD2
v_call: TRBV20-1
j_call: TRBJ2-1
cdr3_nt: TGCAGTGCTAGAGGCTGGACTAGCGATCAGCTGGGGCAGTTCTTC
cdr3_aa: CSARGWTSDQLGQFF

clone_size: -
d_call: -
v_call: TRBV12-3/TRBV12-4
j_call: TRBJ2-7
cdr3_nt: TGTGCCAGCAGTACTGGCGGGGTCTCCTACGAGCAGTACTTC
cdr3_aa: CASSTGGVSYEQYF

clone_size: few
d_call: -
v_call: TRBV7-9
j_call: TRBJ2-1
cdr3_nt: TGTGCCAGCAGCTTAGCGGCAAGGGGCCGCTCCTACAATGAGCAGTTCTTC
cdr3_aa: CASSLAARGRSYNEQFF

clone_size: -
d_call: -
v_call: TRBV29-1
j_call: TRBJ2-3
cdr3_nt: TGCAGCGTTACAGGATCAGATACGCAGTATTTT
cdr3_aa: CSVTGSDTQYF

clone_size: few
d_call: TRBD2
v_call: TRBV12-3/TRBV12-4
j_call: TRBJ2-1
cdr3_nt: TGTGCCAGCCAGACTAGCGGGGGGTACGGTGAGCAGTTCTTC
cdr3_aa: CASQTSGGYGEQFF

clone_size: -
d_call: TRBD1
v_call: TRBV18
j_call: TRBJ2-5
cdr3_nt: TGTGCCAGCTCACCATTACAGCGACAGGGGGCAAGAGAGACCCAGTACTTC
cdr3_aa: CASSPLQRQGARETQYF